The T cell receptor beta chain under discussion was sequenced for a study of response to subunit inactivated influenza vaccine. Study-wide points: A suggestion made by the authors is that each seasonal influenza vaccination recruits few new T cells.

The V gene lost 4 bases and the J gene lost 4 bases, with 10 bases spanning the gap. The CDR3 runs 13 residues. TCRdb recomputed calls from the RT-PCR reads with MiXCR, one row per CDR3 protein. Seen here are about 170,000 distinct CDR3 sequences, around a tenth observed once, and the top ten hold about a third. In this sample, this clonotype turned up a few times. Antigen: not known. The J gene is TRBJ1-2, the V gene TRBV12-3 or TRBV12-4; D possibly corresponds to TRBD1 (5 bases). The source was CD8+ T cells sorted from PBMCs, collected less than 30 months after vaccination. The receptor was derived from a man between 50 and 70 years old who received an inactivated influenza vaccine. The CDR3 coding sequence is TGTGCCAGCAGTTCGACAGCCGGCTATGGCTACACCTTC. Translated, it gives CASSSTAGYGYTF.